The 22 T cell receptor beta chains below come from one sample, sequenced in a study of cytomegalovirus exposure and HLA in healthy donors. The PCR made use of 60 Vbeta and 13 Jbeta primers. Using immunoSEQ multiplex PCR, the repertoire was profiled, and TCRdb retains in-frame clones only, with some absent. The repertoire holds approximately 190,000 clones, over 65% seen once, with around 1.9% in the top ten. Sequenced: PBMCs. These receptors all come from a woman under 40 in good health and CMV-seronegative.

This chain uses TRBV2 with TRBJ2-1; 8 nucleotides line up with TRBD2. The CDR3 extends over 16 amino acids. The V segment lost 2 bases and the J segment 7 bases; nucleotides outside the gene matches: 10. Looked up from germline, CDR1 is SNHLY and CDR2 is FYNNEI. CDR3 sequence reads: CASSERSGGSGNEQFF. The CDR3 DNA reads TGTGCCAGCAGTGAAAGAAGCGGGGGTAGTGGAAATGAGCAGTTCTTC. The complete variable domain, with remaining parts taken from reference TRBV2 and TRBJ2-1, reads EPEVTQTPSHQVTQMGQEVILRCVPISNHLYFYWYRQILGQKVEFLVSFYNNEISEKSEIFDDQFSVERPDGSNFTLKIRSTKLEDSAMYFCASSERSGGSGNEQFFGPGTRLTVL.

This chain uses TRBV2 with TRBJ2-1, with 13 bases identical to TRBD2. The CDR3 extends over 15 amino acids. Germline trimming cut 6 bases from V and 9 bases from J; bases unmatched to any gene: 8. Germline V gene sequence: CDR1 SNHLY, CDR2 FYNNEI. The CDR3 DNA sequence: TGTGCCAGCAGCGCCGGGACTAGCGGGATTGGTGAGCAGTTCTTC. Translation: CASSAGTSGIGEQFF.

This chain uses TRBV19 with TRBJ1-4; perhaps TRBD1 as D (6 bases). CDR1 LNHDA and CDR2 SQIVND come from the germline V gene (reference sequence). The CDR3 loop spans 15 amino acids. The germline V and J ends were trimmed by 1 base and 5 bases, with 11 bases remaining between them. Here the CDR3 DNA reads TGTGCCAGTAGTATAGGAGGGGGTGAAAATGAAAAACTGTTTTTT. It yields the protein CASSIGGGENEKLFF. Full variable domain (remainder filled in from reference TRBV19 and TRBJ1-4): DGGITQSPKYLFRKEGQNVTLSCEQNLNHDAMYWYRQDPGQGLRLIYYSQIVNDFQKGDIAEGYSVSREKKESFPLTVTSAQKNPTAFYLCASSIGGGENEKLFFGSGTQLSVL.

The J gene is TRBJ2-7, the V gene TRBV4-1, with 12 bases identical to TRBD1. Germline V gives CDR1 MGHRA, CDR2 YSYEKL. This CDR3 region has 17 residues. J was trimmed by 4 bases and V by 3 bases; bases with no gene match: 10. CDR3 amino acids: CASSQDYPGQGAYEQYF. CDR3 in DNA: TGCGCCAGCAGCCAGGATTATCCGGGACAGGGGGCTTACGAGCAGTACTTC.

The CDR3 here is CATSRTAGRAYEQYF. The CDR3 DNA is TGTGCCACCAGCAGAACGGCGGGGAGGGCCTACGAGCAGTACTTC. The genes are TRBV15 and TRBJ2-7, with 7 bases aligning to TRBD2. Germline CDR1 is LNHNV and CDR2 is YYDKDF (reference sequence). The CDR3 runs to 15 residues. V lost 2 bases, J lost 2 bases, and 6 bases stayed unmatched.

This chain uses TRBV19 with TRBJ2-3; 9 bases are a match to TRBD1. This CDR3 has 13 amino acids. V was clipped by 4 bases and J by 8 bases; unmatched bases: 4. CDR1 is LNHDA, CDR2 SQIVND, per germline (reference sequence). The CDR3 DNA follows: TGTGCCAGTAGTACGGGACAGGGTTCTACGCAGTATTTT. Its translation is CASSTGQGSTQYF.

This clone was detected only a few times. Its ends do not fully match the called genes, so a read error is possible. This chain links TRBV18 with TRBJ2-7; no clear D. The germline V gene encodes CDR1 KGHSH and CDR2 LQKENI. The CDR3 loop spans 14 amino acids. The chain's CDR3 is CASTPPDGAYEQYF. The CDR3 bases are TGTGCCAGCACACCGCCAGACGGAGCCTACGAGCAGTACTTC. The variable domain in full, with the rest retrieved from reference TRBV18 and TRBJ2-7, is NAGVMQNPRHLVRRRGQEARLRCSPMKGHSHVYWYRQLPEEGLKFMVYLQKENIIDESGMPKERFSAEFPKEGPSILRIQQVVRGDSAAYFCASTPPDGAYEQYFGPGTRLTVT.

The rearrangement uses TRBV6-5 and TRBJ1-2, with no clear D. Germline V gene lookup returns CDR1 MNHEY and CDR2 SVGAGI. Trimming left V 5 bases short and J 5 bases short, with 12 bases between. The CDR3 sequence is 13 residues long. CDR3 bases: TGTGCCAGCAGTCGGAACGACAAATATGGCTACACCTTC. It codes for CASSRNDKYGYTF.

The chain links TRBV5-1 to TRBJ2-3, with D perhaps matching TRBD1 (5 bases). The ends were cut back, 0 bases at V and 0 bases at J, with 5 bases in the middle. Looked up from germline, CDR1 is SGHRS and CDR2 is YFSETQ. The CDR3 has 14 amino acids. The CDR3 DNA follows: TGCGCCAGCAGCTTGGCAGGGAGCACAGATACGCAGTATTTT. Protein product: CASSLAGSTDTQYF.

This chain links TRBV23-1 with TRBJ2-7; 7 nucleotides align to TRBD1. TRBV23-1 is identified as an open reading frame with a role that is uncertain. This CDR3 has 16 residues. V lost 1 base and J lost 2; bases outside the gene matches: 8. CDR3: CASSQLLDRLTYEQYF. The CDR3 DNA follows: TGCGCCAGCAGTCAATTACTGGACAGGCTGACCTACGAGCAGTACTTC.

The rearrangement uses TRBV21-1 and TRBJ2-7; the DNA was not compared with TRBD2, the D call given in the table. TRBV21-1 is a documented pseudogene. The CDR3 extends over 15 amino acids. CDR3 nucleotide sequence: TGTGCCAGCACATACTGGCGGGTGAGCTCCTACGAGCAGTACTTC. It is translated as CASTYWRVSSYEQYF.

The genes are TRBV27 and TRBJ2-4, with D perhaps matching TRBD1 (5 bases). The CDR3 is 20 residues long. Trimming cost V 2 bases and J 0 bases, with 23 bases left between them. Germline V lookup: CDR1 MNHEY, CDR2 SMNVEV (reference sequence). The CDR3 spells CASSLTPAGPLTLAKNIQYF. In nucleotides, the CDR3 is TGTGCCAGCAGTTTAACCCCAGCAGGGCCCCTAACACTAGCCAAAAACATTCAGTACTTC.

V and J are TRBV15 and TRBJ2-5; 9 nucleotides match TRBD2. Germline V gene sequence: CDR1 LNHNV, CDR2 YYDKDF (reference sequence). The CDR3 length is 15 residues. After removal of 3 bases from V and 1 base from J, the junction contained 3 bases not matched to a gene. The DNA for the CDR3 is TGTGCCACCAGCAGGGGACTAGCCCCCCAAGAGACCCAGTACTTC. Translated: CATSRGLAPQETQYF.

V and J are TRBV9 and TRBJ2-2; 7 bases are a match to TRBD2. After removal of 1 base from V and 4 bases from J, the junction contained 7 bases not matched to a gene. Germline values: CDR1 SGDLS, CDR2 YYNGEE. This CDR3 region has 16 residues. CDR3 DNA: TGTGCCAGCAGCGTAACCTGGGGGGGGGTCACCGGGGAGCTGTTTTTT. It specifies CASSVTWGGVTGELFF.

This clone was counted only a few times. The rearrangement joins TRBV15 to TRBJ1-2; possible D gene TRBD1, 5 bases. V lost 0 bases to trimming and J lost 4 bases, with 15 bases between them. Germline values: CDR1 LNHNV, CDR2 YYDKDF (reference sequence). This CDR3 has 16 amino acids. As DNA, the CDR3 is TGTGCCACCAGCAGAGATAATCTTGAGACAGCCTATGGCTACACCTTC. This sequence encodes CATSRDNLETAYGYTF. Combining the CDR3 with reference TRBV15 and TRBJ1-2 gives the whole variable domain DAMVIQNPRYQVTQFGKPVTLSCSQTLNHNVMYWYQQKSSQAPKLLFHYYDKDFNNEADTPDNFQSRRPNTSFCFLDIRSPGLGDTAMYLCATSRDNLETAYGYTFGSGTRLTVV.

This chain joins TRBV19 and TRBJ1-3; D remains unclear. The CDR3 covers 17 residues. Germline V gene sequence: CDR1 LNHDA, CDR2 SQIVND (reference sequence). Trimming cost V 5 bases and J 0 bases, with 17 bases left between them. The CDR3 DNA reads as TGTGCCAGTAGTGCCGCGTCCGGTATCAACTCTGGAAACACCATATATTTT. As protein: CASSAASGINSGNTIYF.

The chain uses TRBV5-5 and TRBJ2-1, with a possible D match to TRBD2 (5 bases). CDR1 is SGHKS and CDR2 is YYEKEE in the germline V gene (reference sequence). The V and J ends lost 1 base and 4 bases respectively, with 12 bases between them. This CDR3 is 15 amino acids long. CDR3 sequence reads: CASSLTPGGYNEQFF. CDR3 in DNA: TGTGCCAGCAGCTTGACACCGGGCGGGTACAATGAGCAGTTCTTC.

This chain links TRBV29-1 with TRBJ1-1, with D perhaps matching TRBD1 (6 bases). Trimming shortened V by 7 bases and J by 1 base, and 13 bases separated the two germline ends. This CDR3 spans 13 amino acids. Per the germline V gene, CDR1 is SQVTM and CDR2 is ANQGSEA. The CDR3 nucleotides are TGCAGCGGCTCCGGGACAAAGAACACTGAAGCTTTCTTT. Protein: CSGSGTKNTEAFF.

This chain connects TRBV30 to TRBJ2-7; D may match TRBD1 or TRBD2 (5 bases each). The CDR3 consists of 13 residues. The germline V gene has CDR1 GTSNPN and CDR2 SVGIG (reference sequence). The V end lost 8 bases, the J end lost 3 bases, and 17 bases lay between the germline ends. Here the CDR3 DNA reads TGTGCCGGGACGACAGATGCCTTCTACGAGCAGTACTTC. This sequence encodes CAGTTDAFYEQYF.

The chain links TRBV27 to TRBJ2-3; a weak D match, TRBD2 (6 bases). Trimming left V 3 bases short and J 2 bases short, with 15 bases between. CDR1 and CDR2 (germline): MNHEY, SMNVEV (reference sequence). The CDR3 is 16 residues long. CDR3 protein: CASSFRGRPPTDTQYF. Here the CDR3 DNA reads TGTGCCAGCAGTTTTAGAGGGAGGCCCCCCACAGATACGCAGTATTTT.

The rearrangement uses TRBV5-1 and TRBJ1-2; TRBD1 might be the D (5 bases). Trimming left V 4 bases short and J 3 bases short, with 10 bases between. From germline, CDR1 is SGHRS and CDR2 YFSETQ. The CDR3 is 13 amino acids. CDR3 DNA: TGCGCCAGCAGCCAGGACACGTACTATGGCTACACCTTC. It specifies CASSQDTYYGYTF.

This clone turned up a few times. V usage is TRBV29-1 and J usage is TRBJ2-5, with D possibly TRBD2 on 5 matching bases. The J call is uncertain, as TRBJ2-7 better fits the DNA end. The CDR3 length is 12 residues. Germline CDR1 and CDR2: SQVTM and ANQGSEA. CDR3 coding DNA: TGCAGCGTTAGGGAGCTGAGCTACGAGCAGTACTTC. Protein: CSVRELSYEQYF.